The subject of this entry is one T cell receptor beta chain. Study processing details: The authors estimated nucleated cell counts from reference gene primer amplification. The protocol was immunoSEQ multiplex PCR, while the TCRdb copy is restricted to in-frame clones and leaves out a portion. V, J and clone size were drawn from that table, and D and trimming were deduced from the DNA. The sample gives under 250,000 clones, roughly 85% of which show up once; more than 4.5% is in the top ten. The source of the sample is a study of blood T cell repertoires in COVID-19. Overall study: PBMCs, B-cell-depleted T cells, or T cells were the source of the cDNA or gDNA that made up the material.

Trimming took off 0 bases at V and 3 bases at J, with 9 bases between the two ends. This CDR3 region has 14 residues. Per the germline V gene, CDR1 is MNHEY and CDR2 is SMNVEV (reference sequence). The TCR originated in a man aged 45-65 years with COVID-19, enrolled during active disease. This sequence joins TRBV27 and TRBJ2-7; weak D call: TRBD2 (5 bases). Specimen: peripheral blood. CDR3 protein: CASSLSGVGYEQYF. The DNA of the CDR3 is TGTGCCAGCAGTTTATCCGGGGTAGGCTACGAGCAGTACTTC.